This is a list of T cell receptor beta chains from one sample in a study of T cells in localized non-small cell lung cancer. The method was immunoSEQ multiplex PCR; TCRdb's version includes in-frame clones alone and lacks a portion of them. The sample shows tens of thousands of clones, roughly four fifths of them seen only once. The input for sequencing was peripheral blood, taken before any cancer treatment. Receptors were obtained from a female donor older than 55 with stage II squamous cell lung carcinoma. Each CDR3 is given with its conserved first and last residue. Each record gives: J gene, clone size, V gene, D gene, CDR3 DNA, CDR3 protein. The D gene is left open where the match is weak. Clone size is stated in some rows and not others, as once, few, many or a class when expanded.

j_gene: TRBJ1-6
abundance: .
v_gene: TRBV27
d_gene: TRBD1
CDR3nt: TGTGCCAGCAGTCGGACAGGGAGCTCCTATAATTCACCCCTCCACTTT
CDR3aa: CASSRTGSSYNSPLHF

j_gene: TRBJ2-2
abundance: .
v_gene: TRBV6-5
d_gene: TRBD1
CDR3nt: TGTGCCAGCCGCGGGACAGGGGAGAGCACCGGGGAGCTGTTTTTT
CDR3aa: CASRGTGESTGELFF

j_gene: TRBJ2-7
abundance: .
v_gene: TRBV5-4
d_gene: TRBD2
CDR3nt: TGTGCCAGCAGCCTCTGGGGGGGAAGCTCCTACGAGCAGTACTTC
CDR3aa: CASSLWGGSSYEQYF

j_gene: TRBJ1-1
abundance: .
v_gene: TRBV19
d_gene: .
CDR3nt: TGTGCCAGCCTACAGGAGAGGAACACTGAAGCTTTCTTT
CDR3aa: CASLQERNTEAFF

j_gene: TRBJ1-1
abundance: .
v_gene: TRBV4-3
d_gene: .
CDR3nt: TGCGCCAGCAGCCAAGGGTACAGCGGCAGGGGGAACACTGAAGCTTTCTTT
CDR3aa: CASSQGYSGRGNTEAFF

j_gene: TRBJ1-5
abundance: .
v_gene: TRBV6-6
d_gene: .
CDR3nt: TGTGCCAGCAGTTACCTCACAGGGAATCAGCCCCAGCATTTT
CDR3aa: CASSYLTGNQPQHF

j_gene: TRBJ1-5
abundance: .
v_gene: TRBV7-9
d_gene: .
CDR3nt: TGTGCCAGCAGCTTAGACTACGGGTCTTGGCCCCAGCATTTT
CDR3aa: CASSLDYGSWPQHF

j_gene: TRBJ2-3
abundance: once
v_gene: TRBV19
d_gene: .
CDR3nt: TGTGCCAGTAGTCCCCCAGGCGGCGGGACTCTTAGCACAGATACGCAGTATTTT
CDR3aa: CASSPPGGGTLSTDTQYF

j_gene: TRBJ2-3
abundance: .
v_gene: TRBV5-1
d_gene: TRBD2
CDR3nt: TGCGCCAGCAGACCTACTAGCGGGGCAGCAGATACGCAGTATTTT
CDR3aa: CASRPTSGAADTQYF

j_gene: TRBJ1-1
abundance: few
v_gene: TRBV5-4
d_gene: .
CDR3nt: TGTGCCAGCCGTGACGGCGCTGAAGCTTTCTTT
CDR3aa: CASRDGAEAFF

j_gene: TRBJ2-2
abundance: .
v_gene: TRBV2
d_gene: .
CDR3nt: TGTGCCAGCAGCAGACAGAACACCGGGGAGCTGTTTTTT
CDR3aa: CASSRQNTGELFF

j_gene: TRBJ1-2
abundance: once
v_gene: TRBV7-9
d_gene: .
CDR3nt: TGTGCCAGCAGCTTAGGCGAAGGAGTTAACTATGGCTACACCTTC
CDR3aa: CASSLGEGVNYGYTF

j_gene: TRBJ1-1
abundance: .
v_gene: TRBV28
d_gene: .
CDR3nt: TGTGCCAGCACCCTAAGATCTGAAGCTTTCTTT
CDR3aa: CASTLRSEAFF

j_gene: TRBJ2-5
abundance: .
v_gene: TRBV27
d_gene: TRBD2
CDR3nt: TGTGCCAGCCGAAGGACTAGCGGGGGGGCCGAGCGAGAGACCCAGTACTTC
CDR3aa: CASRRTSGGAERETQYF

j_gene: TRBJ2-1
abundance: .
v_gene: TRBV25-1
d_gene: TRBD2
CDR3nt: TGTGCCAGCAGTGAGGGGGGGACTCCAGATTACAATGAGCAGTTCTTC
CDR3aa: CASSEGGTPDYNEQFF

j_gene: TRBJ1-1
abundance: .
v_gene: TRBV27
d_gene: .
CDR3nt: TGTGCCAGCACCGCAAGGGTTAGGACTGAAGCTTTCTTT
CDR3aa: CASTARVRTEAFF

j_gene: TRBJ1-2
abundance: few
v_gene: TRBV14
d_gene: .
CDR3nt: TGTGCCAGCAGCGATACCGGAAGAACCTATGGCTACACCTTC
CDR3aa: CASSDTGRTYGYTF

j_gene: TRBJ2-2
abundance: .
v_gene: TRBV19
d_gene: TRBD2
CDR3nt: TGTGCCAGTGGAGGGCGGGGGGGTACCGGGGAGCTGTTTTTT
CDR3aa: CASGGRGGTGELFF

j_gene: TRBJ2-6
abundance: .
v_gene: TRBV4-1
d_gene: .
CDR3nt: TGCGCCAGCAGCCAAGATCGGAGCTCTGGGGCCAACGTCCTGACTTTC
CDR3aa: CASSQDRSSGANVLTF

j_gene: TRBJ2-7
abundance: .
v_gene: TRBV29-1
d_gene: .
CDR3nt: TGCAGCGTTCCCACCCAGAACGAGCAGTACTTC
CDR3aa: CSVPTQNEQYF

j_gene: TRBJ2-3
abundance: .
v_gene: TRBV6-4
d_gene: .
CDR3nt: TGTGCCAGCGGGGGCTCGGGTGCCGCAGATACGCAGTATTTT
CDR3aa: CASGGSGAADTQYF

j_gene: TRBJ2-6
abundance: few
v_gene: TRBV4-2
d_gene: .
CDR3nt: TGTGCCAGCAGTCAGGGGGGCAGCTCTGGGGCCAACGTCCTGACTTTC
CDR3aa: CASSQGGSSGANVLTF

j_gene: TRBJ2-7
abundance: .
v_gene: TRBV14
d_gene: TRBD2
CDR3nt: TGTGCCAGCAGCCAGGCTAGCGGGTTATACGAGCAGTACTTC
CDR3aa: CASSQASGLYEQYF

j_gene: TRBJ1-6
abundance: .
v_gene: TRBV5-4
d_gene: .
CDR3nt: TGTGCCAGCAGCTTGGGTAGGCCAGGGAGCTCCTATAATTCACCCCTCCACTTT
CDR3aa: CASSLGRPGSSYNSPLHF

j_gene: TRBJ2-3
abundance: .
v_gene: TRBV9
d_gene: TRBD2
CDR3nt: TGTGCCAGCAGCGTAGCTAGCGGGGGGGCCGGGAGCACAGATACGCAGTATTTT
CDR3aa: CASSVASGGAGSTDTQYF

j_gene: TRBJ1-1
abundance: few
v_gene: TRBV4-3
d_gene: .
CDR3nt: TGCGCCAGCAGCCAGCGGGGGAGGGGCACTGAAGCTTTCTTT
CDR3aa: CASSQRGRGTEAFF

j_gene: TRBJ1-4
abundance: .
v_gene: TRBV5-6
d_gene: .
CDR3nt: TGTGCCAGCAGCCTACTATCGGGAACTAATGAAAAACTGTTTTTT
CDR3aa: CASSLLSGTNEKLFF

j_gene: TRBJ1-2
abundance: .
v_gene: TRBV30
d_gene: .
CDR3nt: TGTGCCTGGAGGCGGGGGGACGGGACCTTCTATGGCTACACCTTC
CDR3aa: CAWRRGDGTFYGYTF

j_gene: TRBJ1-1
abundance: .
v_gene: TRBV19
d_gene: .
CDR3nt: TGTGCCAGTATGCGTGGGTCCAAAGCTTTCTTT
CDR3aa: CASMRGSKAFF

j_gene: TRBJ1-1
abundance: few
v_gene: TRBV7-7
d_gene: .
CDR3nt: TGTGCTAGCAGCTTAGGGGTGTCCACTGAAGCTTTCTTT
CDR3aa: CASSLGVSTEAFF

j_gene: TRBJ2-1
abundance: .
v_gene: TRBV4-2
d_gene: .
CDR3nt: TGTGCCAGCAGCCAAGTTGGACAGAGCTACAATGAGCAGTTCTTC
CDR3aa: CASSQVGQSYNEQFF

j_gene: TRBJ1-4
abundance: .
v_gene: TRBV12-5
d_gene: .
CDR3nt: TGTGCTAGTGGTTTGACTCCAGGGAGGGATTCGCTCAATTTT
CDR3aa: CASGLTPGRDSLNF

j_gene: TRBJ2-1
abundance: .
v_gene: TRBV9
d_gene: .
CDR3nt: TGTGCCAGCAGCGTTCTCCCAGCGGGCGCCTACAATGAGCAGTTCTTC
CDR3aa: CASSVLPAGAYNEQFF

j_gene: TRBJ2-2
abundance: .
v_gene: TRBV10-3
d_gene: .
CDR3nt: TGTGCCATCAGGCCCGGGACAAGTAACACCGGGGAGCTGTTTTTT
CDR3aa: CAIRPGTSNTGELFF

j_gene: TRBJ2-3
abundance: .
v_gene: TRBV13
d_gene: .
CDR3nt: TGTGCCAGCAGCTTAGACAGGTACACAGATACGCAGTATTTT
CDR3aa: CASSLDRYTDTQYF

j_gene: TRBJ1-4
abundance: once
v_gene: TRBV7-9
d_gene: .
CDR3nt: TGTGCCAGCATCAACGGACAAACTTATAATGAAAAACTGTTTTTT
CDR3aa: CASINGQTYNEKLFF

j_gene: TRBJ1-5
abundance: few
v_gene: TRBV7-9
d_gene: TRBD1
CDR3nt: TGTGCCAGCAGCCCACAGGGGACTAATCAGCCCCAGCATTTT
CDR3aa: CASSPQGTNQPQHF

j_gene: TRBJ2-2
abundance: .
v_gene: TRBV5-8
d_gene: TRBD1
CDR3nt: TGTGCCAGCAGAGCCGGGACAGGGAGTTACACCGGGGAGCTGTTTTTT
CDR3aa: CASRAGTGSYTGELFF

j_gene: TRBJ1-2
abundance: .
v_gene: TRBV9
d_gene: TRBD1
CDR3nt: TGTGCCAGCAGCTCCTCCGGGACAGGGAAAATTTTAGGGTATGGCTACACCTTC
CDR3aa: CASSSSGTGKILGYGYTF

j_gene: TRBJ1-5
abundance: .
v_gene: TRBV7-2
d_gene: TRBD1
CDR3nt: TGTGCCAGCAGCTTAGTAGGACAGGGTAGAGATCAGCCCCAGCATTTT
CDR3aa: CASSLVGQGRDQPQHF

j_gene: TRBJ1-4
abundance: few
v_gene: TRBV2
d_gene: .
CDR3nt: TGTGCCAGCAGTGAAATTTGGGGGGCTAATGAAAAACTGTTTTTT
CDR3aa: CASSEIWGANEKLFF

j_gene: TRBJ1-1
abundance: few
v_gene: TRBV5-1
d_gene: .
CDR3nt: TGCGCCAGCAGCCCCGGGACGCTCAACACTGAAGCTTTCTTT
CDR3aa: CASSPGTLNTEAFF

j_gene: TRBJ2-3
abundance: .
v_gene: TRBV5-1
d_gene: .
CDR3nt: TGCGCCAGCAGCTTGGAGGCGCAGGGGTCTAGCACAGATACGCAGTATTTT
CDR3aa: CASSLEAQGSSTDTQYF

j_gene: TRBJ1-1
abundance: .
v_gene: TRBV19
d_gene: .
CDR3nt: TGTGCCAGTAGTGCCCGGGGTCCCAACACTGAAGCTTTCTTT
CDR3aa: CASSARGPNTEAFF

j_gene: TRBJ1-1
abundance: .
v_gene: TRBV5-1
d_gene: .
CDR3nt: TGCGCCAGCAGCTTGAATCTCCGGGGATCTGGGAACACTGAAGCTTTCTTT
CDR3aa: CASSLNLRGSGNTEAFF

j_gene: TRBJ1-6
abundance: .
v_gene: TRBV4-3
d_gene: TRBD1
CDR3nt: TGCGCCAGCAGCCAGGCTGGGGGGGGACAGTATAATTCACCCCTCCACTTT
CDR3aa: CASSQAGGGQYNSPLHF

j_gene: TRBJ2-2
abundance: .
v_gene: TRBV19
d_gene: .
CDR3nt: TGTGCCAGTAGTATAACCCCGAGTTTCGGGGAGCTGTTTTTT
CDR3aa: CASSITPSFGELFF

j_gene: TRBJ2-1
abundance: once
v_gene: TRBV15
d_gene: .
CDR3nt: TGTGCCACCAGCAGAGATAGAAGGATTCCAAGCAATGAGCAGTTCTTC
CDR3aa: CATSRDRRIPSNEQFF